This TCR beta chain was documented in a study of cytomegalovirus exposure and HLA in healthy donors. Study context: Across around 400 genotyped donors, around 82% landed in the Caucasian-associated ancestry cluster.

A multiplex PCR was run with 60 Vbeta primers and 13 Jbeta primers. TCRdb's copy holds only in-frame clones and misses some; the assay was immunoSEQ multiplex PCR. The table lists about 150,000 clones, roughly 78% of them singletons, with approximately 6% in the top ten. The germline V gene has CDR1 SEHNR and CDR2 FQNEAQ (reference sequence). V lost 6 bases to trimming and J lost 3 bases, with 11 bases between them. The length of the CDR3 is 14 residues. Study findings and constraints: A missense DCLRE1C variant was associated with V- and J-gene trimming of TCR beta chains in a later analysis, and an independent cohort replicated the association.

Nominally healthy donors provided the samples, though records likely missed some immune exposures. Notes on this clone: The target antigen is unknown.

V is TRBV7-9 and J is TRBJ2-2, with a possible D match to TRBD2 (5 bases). This receptor was taken from a man aged 50-60 years in good health and CMV-seropositive. Sequences were obtained from PBMCs. In nucleotides, the CDR3 is TGTGCCAGCAGGCAGAGGGTTGACACCGGGGAGCTGTTTTTT. This gives the protein CASRQRVDTGELFF.